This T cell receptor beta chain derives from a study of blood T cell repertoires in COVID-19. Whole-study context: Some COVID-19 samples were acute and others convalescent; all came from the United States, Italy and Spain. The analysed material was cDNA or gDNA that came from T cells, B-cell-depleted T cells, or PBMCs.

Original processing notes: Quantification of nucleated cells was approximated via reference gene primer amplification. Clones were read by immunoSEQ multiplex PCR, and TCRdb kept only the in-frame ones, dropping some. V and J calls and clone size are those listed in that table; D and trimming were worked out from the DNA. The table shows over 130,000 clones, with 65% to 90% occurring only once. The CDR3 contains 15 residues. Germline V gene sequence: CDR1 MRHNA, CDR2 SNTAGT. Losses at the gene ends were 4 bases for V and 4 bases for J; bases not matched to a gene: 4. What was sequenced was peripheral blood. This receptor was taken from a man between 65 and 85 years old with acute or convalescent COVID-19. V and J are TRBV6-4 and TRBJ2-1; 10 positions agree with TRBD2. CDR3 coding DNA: TGTGCCAGCAGTGGGGAAGCGGGGGGGTACAATGAGCAGTTCTTC. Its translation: CASSGEAGGYNEQFF.